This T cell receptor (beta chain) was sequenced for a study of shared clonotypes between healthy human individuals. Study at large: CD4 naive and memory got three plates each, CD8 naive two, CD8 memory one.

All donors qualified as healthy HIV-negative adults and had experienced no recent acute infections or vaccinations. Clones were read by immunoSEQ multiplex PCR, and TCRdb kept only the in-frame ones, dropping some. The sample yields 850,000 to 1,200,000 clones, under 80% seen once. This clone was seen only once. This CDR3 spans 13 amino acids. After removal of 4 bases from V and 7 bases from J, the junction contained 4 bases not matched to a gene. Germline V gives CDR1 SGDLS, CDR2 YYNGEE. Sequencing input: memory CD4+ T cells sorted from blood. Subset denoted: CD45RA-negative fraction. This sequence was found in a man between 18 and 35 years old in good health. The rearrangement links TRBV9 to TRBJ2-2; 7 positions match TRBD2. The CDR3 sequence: CASSPSGNGELFF. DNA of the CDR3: TGTGCCAGCAGCCCCAGCGGGAACGGGGAGCTGTTTTTT.